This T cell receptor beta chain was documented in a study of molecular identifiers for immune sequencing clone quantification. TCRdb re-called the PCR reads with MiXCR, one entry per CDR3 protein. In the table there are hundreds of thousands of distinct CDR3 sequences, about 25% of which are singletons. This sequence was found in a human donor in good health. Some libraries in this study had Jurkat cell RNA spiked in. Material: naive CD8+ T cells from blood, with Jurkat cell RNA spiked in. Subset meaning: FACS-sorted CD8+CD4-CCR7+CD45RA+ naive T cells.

DNA for the CDR3: TGTGCCAGCAGCCTCAGCGGGGGGGCCAACGTCCTGACTTTC. It specifies CASSLSGGANVLTF. The chain recombines TRBV11-2 with TRBJ2-6; a weak D match, TRBD2 (6 bases). V was cut by 5 bases and J by 4 bases, with 9 bases left in between. Germline V CDR1 and CDR2: SGHAT, FQNNGV. CDR3 length equals 14 residues.